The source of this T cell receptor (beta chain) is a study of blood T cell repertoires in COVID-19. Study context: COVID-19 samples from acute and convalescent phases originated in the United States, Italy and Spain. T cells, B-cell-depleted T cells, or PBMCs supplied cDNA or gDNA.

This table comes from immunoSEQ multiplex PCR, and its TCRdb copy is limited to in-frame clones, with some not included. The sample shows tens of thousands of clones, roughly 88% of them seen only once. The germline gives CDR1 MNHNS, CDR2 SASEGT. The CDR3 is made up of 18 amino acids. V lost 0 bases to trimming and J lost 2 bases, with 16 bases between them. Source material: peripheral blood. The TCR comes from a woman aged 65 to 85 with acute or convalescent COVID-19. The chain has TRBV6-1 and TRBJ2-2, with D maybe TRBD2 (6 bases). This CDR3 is CASSEALLGGANTGELFF. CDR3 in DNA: TGTGCCAGCAGTGAAGCGCTTCTGGGAGGAGCAAACACCGGGGAGCTGTTTTTT.